The 22 T cell receptor beta chains below come from one sample, sequenced in a study of OX40 agonist ivuxolimab in advanced cancers. Using immunoSEQ multiplex PCR, the repertoire was profiled, and TCRdb retains in-frame clones only, with some absent. In the table there are around 70,000 clones, roughly 88% of which are singletons. The sample here was CD4+ or CD8+ T cells sorted from blood, taken in a trial of the OX40 agonist ivuxolimab. The receptors shown here come from an adult with an advanced solid tumor such as melanoma, head and neck, liver or kidney cancer.

This chain joins TRBV5-1 and TRBJ2-2; possible D gene TRBD2, 6 bases. CDR1 and CDR2 (germline): SGHRS, YFSETQ. Trimming pared 1 base from V and 6 bases from J, leaving 13 bases between. CDR3 length: 15 amino acids. The CDR3 region has the DNA TGCGCCAGCAGCTTGACGGGAGATCACGCCGGGGAGCTGTTTTTT. Residues: CASSLTGDHAGELFF.

This clone occurred a few times. V usage is TRBV6-6 and J usage is TRBJ1-1; D gene ambiguous. The CDR3 is 11 residues long. Trimming removed 4 bases at V and 5 bases at J, with 5 bases between. The germline gives CDR1 MNHNY, CDR2 SVGAGI (reference sequence). The CDR3 here is CASSWGTEAFF. CDR3 bases: TGTGCCAGCAGTTGGGGAACTGAAGCTTTCTTT.

The genes are TRBV6-5 and TRBJ1-2; D is perhaps TRBD1 (5 bases). With 2 bases removed from V and 6 bases from J, the gap between germline ends came to 16 bases. This CDR3 is built from 15 residues. Germline V gene data show CDR1 as MNHEY and CDR2 as SVGAGI. The CDR3 nucleotides are TGTGCCAGCAGTTACGGGGCCCTTGTGGAGAATGGCTACACCTTC. This sequence encodes CASSYGALVENGYTF.

This sequence joins TRBV6-5 and TRBJ2-1; 8 bases map to TRBD2. In germline, CDR1 is MNHEY, CDR2 SVGAGI. CDR3 size: 15 residues. The trim removed 10 bases at V and 3 bases at J, leaving 11 bases unmatched. CDR3 protein: CATSRTAGVYNEQFF. DNA for the CDR3: TGTGCCACAAGCAGGACAGCGGGGGTCTACAATGAGCAGTTCTTC.

J is TRBJ1-5 and V is TRBV7-9; D is unclear. The CDR3 sequence is 15 residues long. With 1 base removed from V and 1 base from J, the gap between germline ends came to 8 bases. Germline values: CDR1 SEHNR, CDR2 FQNEAQ (reference sequence). CDR3 bases: TGTGCCAGCAGCTTAGGGACTTCCAGCAATCAGCCCCAGCATTTT. It translates to CASSLGTSSNQPQHF. The full variable domain, rest sourced from reference TRBV7-9 and TRBJ1-5, is DTGVSQNPRHKITKRGQNVTFRCDPISEHNRLYWYRQTLGQGPEFLTYFQNEAQLEKSRLLSDRFSAERPKGSFSTLEIQRTEQGDSAMYLCASSLGTSSNQPQHFGDGTRLSIL.

This clone has only one observation. The chain is built from TRBV5-1 and TRBJ1-5, with 8 bases lining up with TRBD1. CDR1 is SGHRS, CDR2 YFSETQ, per germline. CDR3 length equals 16 residues. V shed 4 bases and J 4 bases; nucleotides not matched to a gene: 10. CDR3 DNA sequence: TGCGCCAGCAGCCTGGACGGACAGGGCCCTAATCAGCCCCAGCATTTT. Its protein product is CASSLDGQGPNQPQHF.

This chain connects TRBV15 to TRBJ2-7; D possibly corresponds to TRBD2 (6 bases). CDR3 length equals 14 residues. V was cut by 0 bases and J by 3 bases, with 9 bases left in between. Germline V CDR1 and CDR2: LNHNV, YYDKDF (reference sequence). The CDR3 DNA reads as TGTGCCACCAGCAGAGAGGCGGGATTCTACGAGCAGTACTTC. Translation: CATSREAGFYEQYF.

The chain links TRBV18 to TRBJ1-6; D remains ambiguous. V dropped 6 bases and J dropped 7 bases, with 16 bases sitting between them. CDR3 length equals 15 residues. Germline V lookup: CDR1 KGHSH, CDR2 LQKENI. The CDR3 sequence is CASSAVEAQNSPLHF. The CDR3 nucleotides read TGTGCCAGCTCCGCGGTGGAGGCCCAGAATTCACCCCTCCACTTT.

The chain uses TRBV5-5 and TRBJ1-2; D gene uncertain. Trimming left V 1 base short and J 2 bases short, with 12 bases between. From germline, CDR1 is SGHKS and CDR2 YYEKEE (reference sequence). The CDR3 is made up of 15 amino acids. CDR3 sequence reads: CASSLSAHMNYGYTF. CDR3 sequence (DNA): TGTGCCAGCAGCTTGTCCGCACATATGAACTATGGCTACACCTTC.

V is TRBV10-3 and J is TRBJ2-5; D is possibly TRBD2 (7 bases). Trimming left V 3 bases short and J 4 bases short, with 12 bases between. CDR1 is ENHRY, CDR2 SYGVKD, per germline. The CDR3 is made up of 14 amino acids. In nucleotides, the CDR3 is TGTGCCATCAGTGAAGTCGGGGGGCTAGAGACCCAGTACTTC. It specifies CAISEVGGLETQYF.

V is TRBV7-2 and J is TRBJ1-2; D ambiguous. The CDR3 has 16 residues. Germline V gene data show CDR1 as SGHTA and CDR2 as FQGNSA. V lost 0 bases, J lost 2 bases, and 13 bases lay in between. CDR3 DNA sequence: TGTGCCAGCAGCTTAGCTAGCGGGAGGACCAACTATGGCTACACCTTC. This encodes CASSLASGRTNYGYTF.

This sequence joins TRBV9 and TRBJ2-3; D not resolved. The CDR3 sequence is 13 residues long. Germline CDR1 and CDR2: SGDLS and YYNGEE. V dropped 0 bases and J dropped 0 bases, with 2 bases sitting between them. Here the CDR3 reads CASSVGSTDTQYF. In nucleotides, the CDR3 is TGTGCCAGCAGCGTAGGGAGCACAGATACGCAGTATTTT.

The chain combines TRBV27 with TRBJ1-5; the D is unclear. V shed 11 bases and J shed 1 base, with 15 bases lying between them. There are 14 residues in the CDR3. Germline V gives CDR1 MNHEY, CDR2 SMNVEV (reference sequence). CDR3 region: CAGLGPGSNQPQHF. CDR3 nucleotides: TGTGCCGGTCTTGGACCGGGGAGCAATCAGCCCCAGCATTTT.

The chain carries TRBV6-5 and TRBJ1-1; D not resolved. Deletions cut 3 bases from V and 7 bases from J, with 12 bases between. The CDR3 extends over 13 amino acids. Germline CDR1 MNHEY, CDR2 SVGAGI. The CDR3 DNA is TGTGCCAGCAGTTATACGGACGGACGTGAAGCTTTCTTT. It encodes CASSYTDGREAFF.

This chain uses TRBV7-9 with TRBJ2-4, with 8 bases fitting TRBD1. Germline values: CDR1 SEHNR, CDR2 FQNEAQ (reference sequence). Trimming took 5 bases from V and 0 from J; bases not matched to a gene: 6. The CDR3 consists of 16 residues. The CDR3 DNA reads TGTGCCAGCAGCCTAGGACAGGGCCTAGCCAAAAACATTCAGTACTTC. It specifies CASSLGQGLAKNIQYF.

The J gene is TRBJ2-1, the V gene TRBV29-1; D possibly uses TRBD1 or TRBD2 (5 bases each). The germline CDR1 and CDR2 sequences are SQVTM and ANQGSEA. The CDR3 is made up of 13 amino acids. Trimming stripped 4 bases from V and 0 bases from J, with 7 bases between. The DNA for the CDR3 is TGCAGCGTTGCCGGGGCCTCCTACAATGAGCAGTTCTTC. This encodes CSVAGASYNEQFF.

The chain links TRBV4-1 to TRBJ2-1; 8 nucleotides agree with TRBD2. The germline V gene has CDR1 MGHRA and CDR2 YSYEKL. The junction had 8 bases not matched to a gene; V was cut back by 4 bases and J by 9 bases. CDR3 size: 14 residues. The CDR3 sequence is CASSPGLERGEQFF. CDR3 nucleotide sequence: TGCGCCAGCAGCCCGGGACTAGAACGAGGTGAGCAGTTCTTC.

The chain uses TRBV7-2 and TRBJ1-1, with 8 bases matching TRBD1. The CDR3 loop spans 15 amino acids. After removal of 5 bases from V and 5 bases from J, the junction contained 10 bases not matched to a gene. Per the germline V gene, CDR1 is SGHTA and CDR2 is FQGNSA. CDR3 bases: TGTGCCAGCAGCCCACAGCAGGGGGCTTGGACTGAAGCTTTCTTT. This encodes CASSPQQGAWTEAFF.

V is TRBV5-1 and J is TRBJ2-2, with D possibly matching TRBD1 (6 bases). The CDR3 is 12 amino acids. The V end was cut by 4 bases, the J end by 8 bases, with 9 bases between. Germline CDR1 and CDR2: SGHRS and YFSETQ. In nucleotides, the CDR3 is TGCGCCAGCAGCCGCGACAGGGGGGAGCTGTTTTTT. Amino acids: CASSRDRGELFF.

The chain has TRBV7-9 and TRBJ2-1; D may match TRBD1 or TRBD2 (6 bases each). CDR1 and CDR2 (germline): SEHNR, FQNEAQ (reference sequence). CDR3 length equals 16 residues. Trimming removed 1 base at V and 0 bases at J, with 10 bases between. CDR3 sequence: CASSLVGGLSYNEQFF. The CDR3 DNA is TGTGCCAGCAGCTTAGTGGGGGGCCTCTCCTACAATGAGCAGTTCTTC.

The chain combines TRBV5-6 with TRBJ2-7; D call uncertain. Germline CDR1 reads SGHDT; CDR2 reads YYEEEE. Deletions cut 4 bases from V and 3 bases from J, with 5 bases between. This CDR3 is 11 amino acids long. The CDR3 is CASSNFYEQYF. CDR3 sequence (DNA): TGTGCCAGCAGCAATTTCTACGAGCAGTACTTC.

This clone was found once. The chain uses TRBV9 and TRBJ2-1, with D tentatively TRBD1 (5 bases). The V end lost 0 bases, the J end lost 10 bases, and 11 bases lay between the germline ends. The CDR3 has 13 residues. Germline-derived CDR1 and CDR2 are SGDLS and YYNGEE. The CDR3 region has the DNA TGTGCCAGCAGCGTAGCCCCACAGGAGGAGCAGTTCTTC. As protein: CASSVAPQEEQFF.